This T cell receptor (beta chain) originates from a study of blood T cells in healthy people across ages. The study, taken as a whole, reports: Older individuals had lower TCR beta diversity per million T cells (the decline was roughly linear). Across samples, TCR beta diversity tracked strongly with naive T cell percentage. Long-lived and aged donors differed, with more naive CD4+ cells and higher diversity in the long-lived.

As regards this clonotype: What it binds is unknown.

Alongside a J-beta primer mix, a sample-barcoded 5' primer served in a second PCR lasting roughly 6 to 11 cycles. A 12-random-nucleotide template-switch adaptor tagged each cDNA molecule. One entry per CDR3 protein, called by TCRdb with MiXCR from the 5' RACE reads. Counted here are roughly 720,000 distinct CDR3 sequences, roughly 50% occurring once; the ten biggest clones make up 41%. This CDR3 is 15 amino acids long. Germline CDR1 reads SGHRS; CDR2 reads YFSETQ. Germline trimming cut 4 bases from V and 5 bases from J; bases unmatched to any gene: 5. This TCR derives from a man of 80 years or more in good health. The J gene is TRBJ2-1, the V gene TRBV5-1; 11 bases match TRBD2. The sample comprised blood. The CDR3 protein is CASSQGLAANNEQFF. CDR3 nucleotide sequence: TGCGCCAGCAGCCAGGGACTAGCGGCTAACAATGAGCAGTTCTTC.